This T cell receptor beta chain is from a study of blood T cell repertoires in COVID-19. Germline V gene lookup returns CDR1 LGHNA and CDR2 YSLEER. The CDR3 covers 19 residues. J gave up 8 bases and V 3 bases, and 15 bases lay outside the gene matches. Clones were sequenced by immunoSEQ multiplex PCR, and TCRdb holds only the in-frame ones, with some missing. The sample lists a few hundred thousand clones, roughly nine tenths occurring once. The sequence derives from a woman in her twenties or thirties who had recovered from COVID-19. Material: PBMCs or T cells enriched from blood (not recorded which). The chain has TRBV4-3 and TRBJ2-1; 14 positions agree with TRBD2. The CDR3 coding sequence is TGCGCCAGCAGCCAGGAACGACCCCCGACTAGCGGGAGGGCCCATGAGCAGTTCTTC. Its protein product is CASSQERPPTSGRAHEQFF.